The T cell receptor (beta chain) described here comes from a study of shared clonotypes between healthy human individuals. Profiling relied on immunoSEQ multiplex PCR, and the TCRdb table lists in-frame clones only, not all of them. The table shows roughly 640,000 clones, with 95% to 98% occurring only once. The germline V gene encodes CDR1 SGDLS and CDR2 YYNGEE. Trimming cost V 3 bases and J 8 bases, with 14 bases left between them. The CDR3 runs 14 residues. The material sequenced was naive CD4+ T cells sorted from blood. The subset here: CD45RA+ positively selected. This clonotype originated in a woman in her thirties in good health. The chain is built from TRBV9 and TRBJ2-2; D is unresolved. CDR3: CASSAANHLGELFF. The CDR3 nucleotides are TGTGCCAGCAGCGCCGCAAATCATCTGGGGGAGCTGTTTTTT. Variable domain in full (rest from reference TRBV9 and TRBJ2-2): DSGVTQTPKHLITATGQRVTLRCSPRSGDLSVYWYQQSLDQGLQFLIQYYNGEERAKGNILERFSAQQFPDLHSELNLSSLELGDSALYFCASSAANHLGELFFGEGSRLTVL.